The present entry profiles one T cell receptor (beta chain) with its context. The data stem from a study of blood T cells in healthy people across ages. The germline gives CDR1 SNHLY, CDR2 FYNNEI. V was clipped by 0 bases and J by 3 bases, with 8 bases between them. This CDR3 comprises 14 residues. Sample-barcoded 5' priming and a J-beta primer mix drove a second PCR of roughly 6 to 12 cycles. A single record per CDR3 protein comes from TCRdb applying MiXCR to the 5' RACE reads. The repertoire consists of about 940,000 distinct CDR3 sequences, with around 48% occurring once and the leading ten covering 13%.

The sample comprised blood. This chain uses TRBV2 with TRBJ1-2; D gene unclear. This receptor was taken from a man aged 30 to 39 in good health. CDR3 sequence reads: CASSEAVTDYGYTF. The CDR3 DNA reads TGTGCCAGCAGTGAAGCGGTCACCGACTATGGCTACACCTTC.